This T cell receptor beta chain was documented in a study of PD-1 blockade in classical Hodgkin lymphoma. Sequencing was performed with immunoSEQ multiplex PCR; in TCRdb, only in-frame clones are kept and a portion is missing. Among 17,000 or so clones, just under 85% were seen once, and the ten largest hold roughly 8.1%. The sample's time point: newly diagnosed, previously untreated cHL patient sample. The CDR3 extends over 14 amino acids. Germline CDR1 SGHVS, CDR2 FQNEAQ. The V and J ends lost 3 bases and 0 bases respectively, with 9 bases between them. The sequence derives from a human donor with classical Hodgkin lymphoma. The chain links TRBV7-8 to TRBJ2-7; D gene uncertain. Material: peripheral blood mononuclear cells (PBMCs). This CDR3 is CASSFPKSSYEQYF. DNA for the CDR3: TGTGCCAGCAGCTTTCCCAAGAGCTCCTACGAGCAGTACTTC.